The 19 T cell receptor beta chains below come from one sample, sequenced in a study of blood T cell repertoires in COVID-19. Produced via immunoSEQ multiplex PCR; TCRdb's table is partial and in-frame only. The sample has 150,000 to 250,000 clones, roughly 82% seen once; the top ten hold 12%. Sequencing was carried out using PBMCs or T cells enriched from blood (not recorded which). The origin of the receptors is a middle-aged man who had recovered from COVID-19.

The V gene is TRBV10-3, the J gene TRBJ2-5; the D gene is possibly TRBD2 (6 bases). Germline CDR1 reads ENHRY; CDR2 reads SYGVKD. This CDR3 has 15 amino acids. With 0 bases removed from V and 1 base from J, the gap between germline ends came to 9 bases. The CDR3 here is CAISESVGGQETQYF. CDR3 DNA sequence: TGTGCCATCAGTGAGTCCGTCGGGGGCCAAGAGACCCAGTACTTC.

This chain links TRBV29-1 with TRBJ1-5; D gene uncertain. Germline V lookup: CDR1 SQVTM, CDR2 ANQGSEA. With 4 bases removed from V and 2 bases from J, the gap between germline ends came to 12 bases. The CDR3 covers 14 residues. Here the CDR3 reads CSVAGGSGNQPQHF. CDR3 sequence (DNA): TGCAGCGTTGCCGGAGGGTCGGGCAATCAGCCCCAGCATTTT.

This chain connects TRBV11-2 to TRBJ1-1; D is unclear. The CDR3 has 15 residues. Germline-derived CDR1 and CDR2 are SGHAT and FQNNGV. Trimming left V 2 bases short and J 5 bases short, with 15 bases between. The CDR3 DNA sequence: TGTGCCAGCAGCTTATTAGTCGGAACAGATACTGAAGCTTTCTTT. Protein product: CASSLLVGTDTEAFF.

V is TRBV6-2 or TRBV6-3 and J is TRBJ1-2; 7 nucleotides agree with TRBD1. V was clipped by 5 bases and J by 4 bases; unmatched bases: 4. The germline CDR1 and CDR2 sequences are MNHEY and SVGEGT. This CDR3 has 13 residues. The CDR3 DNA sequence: TGTGCCAGCAGTGACCCAGGGGGCTATGGCTACACCTTC. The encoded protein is CASSDPGGYGYTF.

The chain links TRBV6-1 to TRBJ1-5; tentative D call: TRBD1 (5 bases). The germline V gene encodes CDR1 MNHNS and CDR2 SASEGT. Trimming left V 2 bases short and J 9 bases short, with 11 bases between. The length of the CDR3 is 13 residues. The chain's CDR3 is CASSETGFRPQHF. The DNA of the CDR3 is TGTGCCAGCAGTGAAACAGGCTTTCGGCCCCAGCATTTT.

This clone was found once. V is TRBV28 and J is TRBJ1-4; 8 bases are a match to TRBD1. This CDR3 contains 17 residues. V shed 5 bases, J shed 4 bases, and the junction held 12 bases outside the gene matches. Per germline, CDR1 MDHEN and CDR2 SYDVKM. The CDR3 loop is CASSPLTGGFLNEKLFF. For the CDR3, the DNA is TGTGCCAGCAGTCCTCTCACAGGGGGGTTTCTTAATGAAAAACTGTTTTTT. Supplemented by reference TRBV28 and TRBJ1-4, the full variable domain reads DVKVTQSSRYLVKRTGEKVFLECVQDMDHENMFWYRQDPGLGLRLIYFSYDVKMKEKGDIPEGYSVSREKKERFSLILESASTNQTSMYLCASSPLTGGFLNEKLFFGSGTQLSVL.

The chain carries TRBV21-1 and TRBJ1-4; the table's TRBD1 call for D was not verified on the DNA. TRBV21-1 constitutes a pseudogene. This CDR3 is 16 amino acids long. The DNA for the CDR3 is TGTGCCAGCAGCAAAGTCTGCCAGGGTAAAGATGAAAAACTGTTTTTT. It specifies CASSKVCQGKDEKLFF.

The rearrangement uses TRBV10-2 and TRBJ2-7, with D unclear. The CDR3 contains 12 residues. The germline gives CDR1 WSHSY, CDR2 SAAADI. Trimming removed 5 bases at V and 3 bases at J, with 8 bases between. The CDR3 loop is CASSKDFYEQYF. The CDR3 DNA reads TGCGCCAGCAGTAAAGACTTCTACGAGCAGTACTTC.

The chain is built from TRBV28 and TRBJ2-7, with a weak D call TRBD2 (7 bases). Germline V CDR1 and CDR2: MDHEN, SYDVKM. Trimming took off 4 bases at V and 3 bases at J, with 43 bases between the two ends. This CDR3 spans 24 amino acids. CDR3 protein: CASSSPWTVFIWANQGGGLYEQYF. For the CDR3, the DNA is TGTGCCAGCAGTTCTCCATGGACGGTGTTCATTTGGGCGAACCAAGGCGGGGGCCTCTACGAGCAGTACTTC.

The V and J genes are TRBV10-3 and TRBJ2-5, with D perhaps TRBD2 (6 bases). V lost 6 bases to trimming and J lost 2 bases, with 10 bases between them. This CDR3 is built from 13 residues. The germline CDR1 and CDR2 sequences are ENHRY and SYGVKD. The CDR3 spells CAIRVGGQETQYF. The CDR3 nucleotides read TGTGCCATCAGGGTCGGGGGTCAAGAGACCCAGTACTTC.

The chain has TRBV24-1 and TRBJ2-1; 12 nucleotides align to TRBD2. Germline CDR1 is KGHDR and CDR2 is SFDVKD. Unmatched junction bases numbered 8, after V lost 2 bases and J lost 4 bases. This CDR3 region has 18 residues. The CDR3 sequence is CATSDSRGLAGPYNEQFF. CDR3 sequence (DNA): TGTGCCACCAGTGATTCGAGGGGACTAGCGGGCCCGTACAATGAGCAGTTCTTC.

The CDR3 protein is CASSGSAAGLQSLHF. The CDR3 DNA follows: TGTGCCAGCAGCGGTTCGGCGGCGGGGCTACAATCCCTCCACTTT. The chain employs TRBV7-9 and TRBJ1-6, with D perhaps matching TRBD1 (5 bases). V lost 5 bases to trimming and J lost 14 bases, with 22 bases between them. The CDR3 runs 15 residues. Germline V gives CDR1 SEHNR, CDR2 FQNEAQ (reference sequence).

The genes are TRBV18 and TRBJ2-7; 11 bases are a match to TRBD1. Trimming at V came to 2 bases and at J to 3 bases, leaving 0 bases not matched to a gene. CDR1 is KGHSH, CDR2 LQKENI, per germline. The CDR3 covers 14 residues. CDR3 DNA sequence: TGTGCCAGCTCACCAGGGACAGGGGGCTACGAGCAGTACGTC. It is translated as CASSPGTGGYEQYV.

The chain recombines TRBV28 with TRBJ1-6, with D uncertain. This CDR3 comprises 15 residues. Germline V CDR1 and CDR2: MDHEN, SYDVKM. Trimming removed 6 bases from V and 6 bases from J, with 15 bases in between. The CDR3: CASSTGGILNSPLHF. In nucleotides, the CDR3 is TGTGCCAGCAGCACCGGCGGGATACTTAATTCACCCCTCCACTTT.

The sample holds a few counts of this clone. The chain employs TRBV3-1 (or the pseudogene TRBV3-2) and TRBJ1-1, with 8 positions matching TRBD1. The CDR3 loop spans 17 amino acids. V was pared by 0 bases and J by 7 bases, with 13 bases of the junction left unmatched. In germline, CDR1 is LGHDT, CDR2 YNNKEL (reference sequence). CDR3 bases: TGTGCCAGCAGCCAAGACCCCAGAGGACAGGGTTTAGGTGAAGCTTTCTTT. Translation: CASSQDPRGQGLGEAFF.

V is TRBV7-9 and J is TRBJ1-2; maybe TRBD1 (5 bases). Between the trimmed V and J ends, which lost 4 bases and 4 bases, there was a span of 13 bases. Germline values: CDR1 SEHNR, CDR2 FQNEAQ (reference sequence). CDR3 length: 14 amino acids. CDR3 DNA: TGTGCCAGCAGCTCCCCAGACAGCTTCTATGGCTACACCTTC. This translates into CASSSPDSFYGYTF.

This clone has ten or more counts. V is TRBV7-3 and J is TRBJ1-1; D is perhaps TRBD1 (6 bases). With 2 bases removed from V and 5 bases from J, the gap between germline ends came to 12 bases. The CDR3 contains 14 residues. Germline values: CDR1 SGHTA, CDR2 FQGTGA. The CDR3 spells CASSLSGAGTEAFF. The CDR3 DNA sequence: TGTGCCAGCAGCTTATCAGGGGCTGGAACTGAAGCTTTCTTT.

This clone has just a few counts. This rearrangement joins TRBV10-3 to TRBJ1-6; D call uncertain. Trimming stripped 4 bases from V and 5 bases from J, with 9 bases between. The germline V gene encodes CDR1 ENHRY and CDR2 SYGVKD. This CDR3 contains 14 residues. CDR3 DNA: TGTGCCATCAGTGGAGGGCCCCATAATTCACCCCTCCACTTT. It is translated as CAISGGPHNSPLHF.

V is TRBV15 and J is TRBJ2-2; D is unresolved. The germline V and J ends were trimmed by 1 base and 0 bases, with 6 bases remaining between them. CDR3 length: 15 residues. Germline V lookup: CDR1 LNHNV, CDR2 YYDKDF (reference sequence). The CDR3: CATSRGAPNTGELFF. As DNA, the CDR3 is TGTGCCACCAGCAGAGGAGCGCCGAACACCGGGGAGCTGTTTTTT.